What follows is one T cell receptor (beta chain) and its context. Its antigen is unknown. Every subset had its genomic DNA shared out evenly among several immunoSEQ plates. Sequenced by immunoSEQ multiplex PCR; TCRdb stores in-frame clones only, minus some. In the table there are over 850,000 clones, roughly 74% of which are singletons. The sample comes from a study of shared clonotypes between healthy human individuals. Study observations and caveats: Lower generation probabilities were found for non-shared clonotypes than for those shared by all four donors. Around 5% of naive CD4 clonotypes were common to a handful of donors.

The CDR3 sequence is 14 residues long. The germline V gene encodes CDR1 MDHEN and CDR2 SYDVKM. V lost 6 bases to trimming and J lost 7 bases, with 18 bases between them. CD4+ cells underwent separation, giving CD45RA+ naive and CD45RA-negative memory subsets. The TCR originated in a man younger than 35 in good health. Some clones in this sample may be carry-over from other donors' samples. Sequencing input: memory CD4+ T cells from PBMCs. Subset here: CD45RA-negative fraction. The V call is TRBV28, the J call TRBJ1-2; possible D gene TRBD1, 5 bases. As DNA, the CDR3 is TGTGCCAGCAGCCCAGGGAGGGCAGAGGGTGGCTACACCTTC. It specifies CASSPGRAEGGYTF.